This T cell receptor beta chain was captured by sequencing in a study of T cell changes during pregnancy in multiple sclerosis. There are 15 residues in the CDR3. Germline values: CDR1 MNHEY, CDR2 SVGAGI. J gave up 1 base and V 6 bases, and 6 bases lay outside the gene matches. TCRdb keeps only in-frame clones here, not all; method: immunoSEQ multiplex PCR. The data show tens of thousands of clones, with about nine tenths seen just once and roughly 2.1% held by the top ten. The chain is built from TRBV6-5 and TRBJ1-5, with TRBD1 matching over 7 bases. The clonotype was recovered from a female donor with multiple sclerosis, enrolled in a pregnancy study. This material consisted of peripheral blood, taken in the second trimester of pregnancy. This chain's CDR3 is CASRPGQRSNQPQHF. The CDR3 region has the DNA TGTGCCAGCAGGCCGGGACAGAGAAGCAATCAGCCCCAGCATTTT.